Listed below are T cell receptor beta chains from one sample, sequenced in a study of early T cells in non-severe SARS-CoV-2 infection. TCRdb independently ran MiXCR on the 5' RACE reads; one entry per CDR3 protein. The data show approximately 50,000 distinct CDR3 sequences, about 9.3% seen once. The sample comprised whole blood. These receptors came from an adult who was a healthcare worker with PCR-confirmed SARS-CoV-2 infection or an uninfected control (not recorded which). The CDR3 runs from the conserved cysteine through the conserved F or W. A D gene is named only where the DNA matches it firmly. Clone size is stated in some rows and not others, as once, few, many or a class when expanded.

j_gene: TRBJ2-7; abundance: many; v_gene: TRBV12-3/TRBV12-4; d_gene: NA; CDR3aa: CATNNGTYPYEQYF; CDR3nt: TGTGCCACCAACAACGGGACGTACCCCTACGAGCAGTACTTC
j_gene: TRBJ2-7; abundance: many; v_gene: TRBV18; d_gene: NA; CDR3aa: CASSPFGQGTYEQYF; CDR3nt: TGTGCCAGCTCTCCCTTTGGGCAGGGGACCTACGAGCAGTACTTC
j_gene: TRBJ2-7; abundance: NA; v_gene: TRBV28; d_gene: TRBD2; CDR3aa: CASHPGLVSEQYF; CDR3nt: TGTGCCAGCCACCCGGGACTAGTCTCCGAGCAGTACTTC
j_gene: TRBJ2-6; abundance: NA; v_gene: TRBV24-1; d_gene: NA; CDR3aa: CATSDRLGGSGANVLTF; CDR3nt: TGTGCCACCAGTGACCGTTTAGGGGGCTCTGGGGCCAACGTCCTGACTTTC
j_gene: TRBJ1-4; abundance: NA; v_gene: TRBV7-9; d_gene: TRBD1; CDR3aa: CASSPGQGNSEKLFF; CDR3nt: TGTGCCAGCAGCCCTGGACAGGGAAATTCTGAAAAACTGTTTTTT
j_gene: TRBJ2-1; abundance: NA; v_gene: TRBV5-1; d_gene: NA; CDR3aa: CASSLYGGSYNEQFF; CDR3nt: TGCGCCAGCAGCTTGTATGGCGGTTCCTACAATGAGCAGTTCTTC
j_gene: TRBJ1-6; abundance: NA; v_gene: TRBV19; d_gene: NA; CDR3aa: CASSLDINSPLHF; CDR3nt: TGTGCCAGTAGTTTGGACATCAATTCACCCCTCCACTTT
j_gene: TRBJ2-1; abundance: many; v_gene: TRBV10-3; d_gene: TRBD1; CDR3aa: CAISELGQGINEQFF; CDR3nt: TGTGCCATCAGTGAGTTGGGACAGGGGATCAATGAGCAGTTCTTC
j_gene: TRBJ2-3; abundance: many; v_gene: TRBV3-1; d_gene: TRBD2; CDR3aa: CASSQLRTSGSVDTQYF; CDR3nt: TGTGCCAGCAGCCAACTTCGGACTAGCGGGAGTGTAGATACGCAGTATTTT
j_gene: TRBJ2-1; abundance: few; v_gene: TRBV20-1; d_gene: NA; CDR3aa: CSATRPSSYNEQFF; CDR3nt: TGCAGTGCTACGCGTCCGAGCTCCTACAATGAGCAGTTCTTC
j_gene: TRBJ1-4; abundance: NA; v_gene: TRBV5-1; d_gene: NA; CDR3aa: CASSLATTNEKLFF; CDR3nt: TGCGCCAGCAGCTTGGCGACAACTAATGAAAAACTGTTTTTT
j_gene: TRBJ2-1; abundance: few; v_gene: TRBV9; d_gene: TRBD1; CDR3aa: CASSARTGVWNEQFF; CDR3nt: TGTGCCAGCAGCGCGCGGACAGGGGTATGGAATGAGCAGTTCTTC
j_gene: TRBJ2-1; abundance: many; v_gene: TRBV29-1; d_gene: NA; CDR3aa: CSVGWAGWSNEQFF; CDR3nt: TGCAGCGTTGGTTGGGCGGGATGGTCCAATGAGCAGTTCTTC
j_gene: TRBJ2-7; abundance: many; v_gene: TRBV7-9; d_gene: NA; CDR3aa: CASSLYQTDYEQYF; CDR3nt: TGTGCCAGCAGCTTATACCAAACAGACTACGAGCAGTACTTC
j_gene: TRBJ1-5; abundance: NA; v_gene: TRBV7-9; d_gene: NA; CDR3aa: CASSLGNQPQHF; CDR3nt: TGTGCCAGCAGCTTGGGGAATCAGCCCCAGCATTTT
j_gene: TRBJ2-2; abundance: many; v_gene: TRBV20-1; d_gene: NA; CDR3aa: CSARQVNTGELFF; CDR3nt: TGCAGTGCTCGACAGGTTAACACCGGGGAGCTGTTTTTT
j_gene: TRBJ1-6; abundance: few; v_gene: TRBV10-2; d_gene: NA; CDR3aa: CASSAGSTSPLHF; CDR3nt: TGCGCCAGCAGTGCAGGGTCCACTTCACCCCTCCACTTT
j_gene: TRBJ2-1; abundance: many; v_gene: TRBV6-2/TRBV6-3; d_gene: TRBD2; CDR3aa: CASSHSGNEQFF; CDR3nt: TGTGCCAGCAGTCATAGCGGGAATGAGCAGTTCTTC
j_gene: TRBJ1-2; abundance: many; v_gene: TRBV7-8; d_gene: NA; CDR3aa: CASSLKRDNRNGYTF; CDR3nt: TGTGCCAGCAGCTTAAAGAGGGACAATAGAAATGGCTACACCTTC
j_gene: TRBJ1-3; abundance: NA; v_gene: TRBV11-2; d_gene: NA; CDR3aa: CVSSSPRGSPGSGNTIYF; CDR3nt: TGTGTCAGCAGCTCACCCCGTGGCAGTCCGGGCTCTGGAAACACCATATATTTT
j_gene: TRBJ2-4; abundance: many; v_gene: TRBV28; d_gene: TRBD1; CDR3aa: CASSAPGQGRIQYF; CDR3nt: TGTGCCAGCAGTGCCCCAGGACAGGGTCGCATTCAGTACTTC
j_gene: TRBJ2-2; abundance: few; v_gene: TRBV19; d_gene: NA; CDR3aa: CASSSQENTGELFF; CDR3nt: TGTGCCAGTAGTAGTCAGGAGAACACCGGGGAGCTGTTTTTT
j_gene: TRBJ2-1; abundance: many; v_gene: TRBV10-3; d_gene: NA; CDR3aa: CAISEAIRRAAEQFF; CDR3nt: TGTGCCATCAGTGAGGCGATCAGGAGGGCCGCTGAGCAGTTCTTC
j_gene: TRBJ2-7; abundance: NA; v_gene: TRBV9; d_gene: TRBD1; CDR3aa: CASSRQGTEGRYEQYF; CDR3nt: TGTGCCAGCAGCAGACAAGGGACAGAGGGACGCTACGAGCAGTACTTC
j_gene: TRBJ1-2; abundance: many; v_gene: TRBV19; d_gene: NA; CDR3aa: CASSGEHYGYTF; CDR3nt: TGTGCCAGTAGTGGTGAACACTATGGCTACACCTTC
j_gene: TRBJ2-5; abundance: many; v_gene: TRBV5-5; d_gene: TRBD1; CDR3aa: CASSPRTGQETQYF; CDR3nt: TGTGCCAGCAGCCCGAGGACAGGCCAAGAGACCCAGTACTTC
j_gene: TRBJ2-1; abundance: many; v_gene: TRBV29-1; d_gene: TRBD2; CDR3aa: CSVEASSGRDDEQFF; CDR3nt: TGCAGCGTCGAGGCGTCTAGCGGGAGAGACGATGAGCAGTTCTTC